Listed below are T cell receptor beta chains from one sample, sequenced in a study of cytomegalovirus exposure and HLA in healthy donors. Some clones are missing from TCRdb's copy, which holds only in-frame ones; the method was immunoSEQ multiplex PCR. The data contain under 250,000 clones, more than 70% of them seen just once; the ten biggest clones take up 1% to 1.5%. Input material: PBMCs. All receptors derive from a human donor in good health. The CDR3 runs from the conserved cysteine through the conserved F or W. The D gene is left open where the match is weak. Not every row has a clone size; where given, it reads once, few, many or a size class.

j_call	d_call	v_call	clone_size	cdr3_aa	cdr3_nt
TRBJ2-7	.	TRBV6-5	.	CASSYATTGAYEQYF	TGTGCCAGCAGTTACGCCACTACAGGAGCCTACGAGCAGTACTTC
TRBJ2-1	TRBD1	TRBV2	.	CASSAGTGGVEQFF	TGTGCCAGCAGTGCCGGGACAGGGGGCGTTGAGCAGTTCTTC
TRBJ1-1	TRBD1	TRBV27	.	CASSLVGQGKGGREAFF	TGTGCCAGCAGTTTGGTGGGACAGGGGAAAGGGGGACGTGAAGCTTTCTTT
TRBJ2-7	.	TRBV29-1	.	CSVDSPVGGSYEQYF	TGCAGCGTTGATTCTCCTGTGGGGGGCTCCTACGAGCAGTACTTC
TRBJ2-1	TRBD2	TRBV7-9	.	CASSLTSGTRNEQFF	TGTGCCAGCAGCTTGACTAGCGGGACGCGGAATGAGCAGTTCTTC
TRBJ1-2	TRBD1	TRBV5-8	few	CASSEGARGGYTF	TGTGCCAGCAGCGAGGGGGCTCGTGGGGGCTACACCTTC
TRBJ2-7	TRBD2	TRBV9	.	CASSVVGEGSYEQYF	TGTGCCAGCAGCGTAGTTGGGGAGGGGAGCTACGAGCAGTACTTC
TRBJ2-7	.	TRBV19	.	CASSIRTVGYEQYF	TGTGCCAGTAGTATCCGGACAGTCGGTTACGAGCAGTACTTC
TRBJ2-5	TRBD1	TRBV18	few	CASSPGQGRETQYF	TGTGCCAGCTCACCTGGACAGGGGAGAGAGACCCAGTACTTC
TRBJ1-3	TRBD1	TRBV9	.	CASSGNDQGASGNTIYF	TGTGCCAGCAGCGGGAATGATCAGGGGGCGTCTGGAAACACCATATATTTT
TRBJ2-1	.	TRBV7-3	.	CASSLGAASEQFF	TGTGCCAGCAGTCTTGGGGCTGCGAGTGAGCAGTTCTTC
TRBJ1-1	.	TRBV2	.	CASGNSLNTEAFF	TGTGCCAGCGGAAACAGTTTGAACACTGAAGCTTTCTTT
TRBJ2-2	TRBD2	TRBV4-2	few	CASSHSGTSDTGELFF	TGTGCCAGCAGCCATAGCGGGACGTCGGATACCGGGGAGCTGTTTTTT
TRBJ2-1	TRBD2	TRBV13	.	CASSFLGTSGRRNEQFF	TGTGCCAGCAGCTTCCTGGGGACTAGCGGGAGGAGAAATGAGCAGTTCTTC
TRBJ2-1	TRBD2	TRBV19	.	CASSSLAGAVNEQFF	TGTGCCAGTAGTTCCCTAGCGGGGGCCGTTAATGAGCAGTTCTTC
TRBJ2-5	.	TRBV11-2	few	CASSLYENSVQETQYF	TGTGCCAGCAGCTTATATGAGAATAGCGTCCAAGAGACCCAGTACTTC
TRBJ2-5	TRBD2	TRBV5-1	.	CASSLETGLAGGQETQYF	TGCGCCAGCAGCTTAGAGACGGGACTAGCGGGAGGTCAAGAGACCCAGTACTTC